This TCR beta chain was captured in a study of tumor-infiltrating lymphocytes in primary liver carcinoma. Synthesis of TCR beta cDNA was carried out from 450 to 650 ng total RNA with a constant-region primer. ARM-PCR, slightly modified, supplied the TCR beta libraries through three nested multiplex PCR rounds. Amplification in the first two PCR rounds was performed using TRBV1-TRBV30 forward primers and a C-beta reverse primer for roughly 9 cycles each. TCRdb passed the multiplex PCR reads through MiXCR, listing each CDR3 protein once. This table holds some 320,000 distinct CDR3 sequences, approximately 60% found once. With regard to this clonotype: The final CDR3 position lacks the conserved phenylalanine or tryptophan, pointing to a likely read error.

The germline V and J ends were trimmed by 7 bases and 4 bases, with 22 bases remaining between them. CDR3 size: 16 residues. The germline gives CDR1 SGHAT, CDR2 FQDESV (reference sequence). Germline DNA was extracted alongside blood RNA, which was obtained from unsorted whole blood. The source of this sequence is a man aged 35-49 years with primary liver carcinoma and hepatitis B virus infection. The sequencing input was peripheral blood. The rearrangement joins TRBV11-1 to TRBJ2-5; D may be TRBD2 (6 bases). CDR3 sequence (DNA): TGTGCCAGCACTGCCCGTCGTGGGAGGAATATAGAGACCCAGTACATC. Translation: CASTARRGRNIETQYI.